The clone carrying this T cell receptor beta chain was counted between two and nine times. The table came from immunoSEQ multiplex PCR; TCRdb's copy has only in-frame clones and leaves some out. The sample includes 130,000 to 150,000 clones, 88% seen only once; the top ten take 2.3%. These data belong to a study of blood T cell repertoires in COVID-19. The CDR3 sequence is 12 residues long. V was trimmed by 3 bases and J by 9 bases, leaving 10 bases between them. Germline V CDR1 and CDR2: SGHRS, YFSETQ. The chain recombines TRBV5-1 with TRBJ2-1; a possible D gene is TRBD2 (5 bases). This receptor was identified in a human donor in a cohort sampled during active COVID-19. Sample: peripheral blood. The CDR3 DNA reads TGCGCCAGCAGCTATGCACGGGGTGAGCAGTTCTTC. Amino acid sequence: CASSYARGEQFF.